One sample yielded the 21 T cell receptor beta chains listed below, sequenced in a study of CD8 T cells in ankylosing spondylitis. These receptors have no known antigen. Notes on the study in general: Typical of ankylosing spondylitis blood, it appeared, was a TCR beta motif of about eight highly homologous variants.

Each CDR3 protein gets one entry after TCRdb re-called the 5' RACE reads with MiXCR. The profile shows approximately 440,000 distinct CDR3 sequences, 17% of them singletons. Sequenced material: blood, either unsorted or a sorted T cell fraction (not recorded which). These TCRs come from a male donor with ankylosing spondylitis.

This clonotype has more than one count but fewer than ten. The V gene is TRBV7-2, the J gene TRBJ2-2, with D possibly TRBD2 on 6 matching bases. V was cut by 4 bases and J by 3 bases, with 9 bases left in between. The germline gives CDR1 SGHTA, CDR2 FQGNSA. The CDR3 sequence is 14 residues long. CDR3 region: CASSSWGDTGELFF. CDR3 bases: TGTGCCAGCAGCTCATGGGGGGACACCGGGGAGCTGTTTTTT.

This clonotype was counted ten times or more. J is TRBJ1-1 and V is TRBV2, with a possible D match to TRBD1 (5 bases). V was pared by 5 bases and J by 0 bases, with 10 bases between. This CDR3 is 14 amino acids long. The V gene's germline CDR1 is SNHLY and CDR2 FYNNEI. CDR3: CASSLVRVNTEAFF. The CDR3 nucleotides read TGTGCCAGCAGTTTGGTCAGGGTGAACACTGAAGCTTTCTTT.

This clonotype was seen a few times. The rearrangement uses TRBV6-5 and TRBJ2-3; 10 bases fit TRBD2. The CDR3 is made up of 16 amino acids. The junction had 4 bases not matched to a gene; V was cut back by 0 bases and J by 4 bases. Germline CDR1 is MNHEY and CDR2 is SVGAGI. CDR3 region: CASSYSSGRASDTQYF. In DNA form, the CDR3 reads TGTGCCAGCAGTTACTCGAGCGGGAGGGCGTCAGATACGCAGTATTTT.

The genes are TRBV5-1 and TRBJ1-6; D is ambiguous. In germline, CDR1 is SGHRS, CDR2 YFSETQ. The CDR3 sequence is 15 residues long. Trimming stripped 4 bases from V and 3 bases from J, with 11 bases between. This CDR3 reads CASSPDRLYNSPLHF. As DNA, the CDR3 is TGCGCCAGCAGCCCGGACCGGCTCTATAATTCACCCCTCCACTTT.

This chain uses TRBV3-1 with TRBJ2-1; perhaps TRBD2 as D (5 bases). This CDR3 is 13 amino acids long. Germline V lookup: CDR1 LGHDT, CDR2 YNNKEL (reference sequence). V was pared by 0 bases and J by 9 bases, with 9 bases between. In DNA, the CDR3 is TGTGCCAGCAGCCAAGAATTCCGGGGTGAGCAGTTCTTC. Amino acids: CASSQEFRGEQFF.

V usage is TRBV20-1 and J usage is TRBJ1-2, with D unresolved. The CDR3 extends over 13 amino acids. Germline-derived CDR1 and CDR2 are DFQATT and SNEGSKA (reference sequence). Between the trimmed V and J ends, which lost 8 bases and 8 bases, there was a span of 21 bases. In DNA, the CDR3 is TGCAGTTCCCCGACCGAGGATCGGGAGGGCTACACCTTC. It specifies CSSPTEDREGYTF.

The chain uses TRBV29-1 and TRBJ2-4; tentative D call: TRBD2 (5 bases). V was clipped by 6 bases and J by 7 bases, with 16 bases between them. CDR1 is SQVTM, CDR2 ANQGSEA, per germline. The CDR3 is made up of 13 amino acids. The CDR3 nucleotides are TGCAGCGTAACACAGCGGACTGCTAACATTCAGTACTTC. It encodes CSVTQRTANIQYF.

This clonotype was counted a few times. CDR3 in DNA: TGTGCCAGCAGCCCATCACTAGCGGTGAACACCGGGGAGCTGTTTTTT. Amino acids: CASSPSLAVNTGELFF. The chain has TRBV9 and TRBJ2-2; 8 nucleotides match TRBD2. CDR1 and CDR2 from the germline V gene are SGDLS and YYNGEE. The CDR3 is 16 amino acids. The ends lost 4 bases at V and 1 base at J; junction bases unmatched: 6.

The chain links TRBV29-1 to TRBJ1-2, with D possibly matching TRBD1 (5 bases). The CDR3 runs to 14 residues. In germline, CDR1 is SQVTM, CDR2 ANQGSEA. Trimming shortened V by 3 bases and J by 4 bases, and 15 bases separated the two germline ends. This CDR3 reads CSVDVPGNLYGYTF. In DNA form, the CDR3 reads TGCAGCGTTGACGTCCCAGGGAATCTCTATGGCTACACCTTC.

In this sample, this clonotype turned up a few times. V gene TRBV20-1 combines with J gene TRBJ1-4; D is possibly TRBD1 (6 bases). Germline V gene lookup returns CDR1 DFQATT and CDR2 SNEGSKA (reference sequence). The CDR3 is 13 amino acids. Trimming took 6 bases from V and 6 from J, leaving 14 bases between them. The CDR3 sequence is CSASPGHHEKLFF. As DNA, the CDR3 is TGCAGTGCCTCCCCGGGACACCATGAAAAACTGTTTTTT.

This chain's CDR3 is CASSNPGRGGIDTQYF. As DNA, the CDR3 is TGTGCCAGCAGTAACCCCGGCAGGGGGGGAATAGATACGCAGTATTTT. The V gene is TRBV2, the J gene TRBJ2-3; D possibly matches TRBD1 or TRBD2 (7 bases each). Trimming cost V 5 bases and J 5 bases, with 20 bases left between them. Germline assignment: CDR1 SNHLY and CDR2 FYNNEI. The CDR3 spans 16 residues.

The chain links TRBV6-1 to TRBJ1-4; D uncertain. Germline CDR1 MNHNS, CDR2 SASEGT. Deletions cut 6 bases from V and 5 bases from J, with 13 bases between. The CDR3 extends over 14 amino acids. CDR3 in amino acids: CASSRYPENEKLFF. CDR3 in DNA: TGTGCCAGCAGCAGATATCCTGAGAATGAAAAACTGTTTTTT.

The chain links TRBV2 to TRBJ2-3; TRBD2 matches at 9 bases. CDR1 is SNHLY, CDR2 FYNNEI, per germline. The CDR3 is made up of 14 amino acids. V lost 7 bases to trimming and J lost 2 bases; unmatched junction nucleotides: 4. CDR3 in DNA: TGTGCCAGCAAAGCTAGCGGGAACACAGATACGCAGTATTTT. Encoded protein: CASKASGNTDTQYF.

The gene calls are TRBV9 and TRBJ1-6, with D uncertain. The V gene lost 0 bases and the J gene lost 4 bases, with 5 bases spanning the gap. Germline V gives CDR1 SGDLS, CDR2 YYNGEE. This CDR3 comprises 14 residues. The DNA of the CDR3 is TGTGCCAGCAGCGTAGCTGGGTATAATTCACCCCTCCACTTT. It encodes CASSVAGYNSPLHF.

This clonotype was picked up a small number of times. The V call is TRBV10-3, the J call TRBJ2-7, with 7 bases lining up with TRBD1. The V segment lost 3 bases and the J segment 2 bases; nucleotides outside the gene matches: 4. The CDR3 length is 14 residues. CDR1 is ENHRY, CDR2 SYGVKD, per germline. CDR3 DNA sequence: TGTGCCATCAGTGACACGACAGGGACCTACGAGCAGTACTTC. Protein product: CAISDTTGTYEQYF.

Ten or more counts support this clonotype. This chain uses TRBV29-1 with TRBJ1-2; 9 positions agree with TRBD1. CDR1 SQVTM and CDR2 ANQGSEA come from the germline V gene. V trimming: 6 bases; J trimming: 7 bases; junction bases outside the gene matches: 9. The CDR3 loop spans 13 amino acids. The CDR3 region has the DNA TGCAGCGTCGTTACAGGGGGCGCGGGTGGCTACACCTTC. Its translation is CSVVTGGAGGYTF.

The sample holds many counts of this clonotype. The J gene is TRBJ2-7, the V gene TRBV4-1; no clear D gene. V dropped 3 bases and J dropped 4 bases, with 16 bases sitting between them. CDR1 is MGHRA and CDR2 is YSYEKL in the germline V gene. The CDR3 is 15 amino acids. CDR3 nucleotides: TGCGCCAGCAGCCAGCACCTAGAAGGAGCATACGAGCAGTACTTC. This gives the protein CASSQHLEGAYEQYF.

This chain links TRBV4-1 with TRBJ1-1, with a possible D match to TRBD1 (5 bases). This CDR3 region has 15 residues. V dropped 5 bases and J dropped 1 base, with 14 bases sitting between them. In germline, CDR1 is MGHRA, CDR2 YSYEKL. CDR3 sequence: CASSSTGPENTEAFF. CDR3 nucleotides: TGCGCCAGCAGCTCAACAGGCCCAGAGAACACTGAAGCTTTCTTT.

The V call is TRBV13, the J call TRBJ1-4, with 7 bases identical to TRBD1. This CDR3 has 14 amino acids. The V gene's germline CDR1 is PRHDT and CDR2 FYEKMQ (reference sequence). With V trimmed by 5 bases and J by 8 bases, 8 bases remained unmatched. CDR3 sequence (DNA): TGTGCCAGCAGCGTAGACAGGGCCCGAGAAAAACTGTTTTTT. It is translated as CASSVDRAREKLFF.

Here the CDR3 DNA reads TGCGCCAGCAGGTTAACTAGCGAAGAGACCCAGTACTTC. It yields the protein CASRLTSEETQYF. J is TRBJ2-5 and V is TRBV5-1; TRBD2 aligns across 7 bases. The germline gives CDR1 SGHRS, CDR2 YFSETQ. After removal of 5 bases from V and 3 bases from J, the junction contained 4 bases not matched to a gene. CDR3 size: 13 residues.

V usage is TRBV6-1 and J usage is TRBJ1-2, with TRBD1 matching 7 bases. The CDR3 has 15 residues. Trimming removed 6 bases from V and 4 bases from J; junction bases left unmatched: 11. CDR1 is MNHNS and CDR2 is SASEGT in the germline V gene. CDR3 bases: TGTGCCAGCAGCCTACACACAGGGGAGACCTATGGCTACACCTTC. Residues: CASSLHTGETYGYTF.